Listed below are T cell receptor beta chains from one sample, sequenced in a study of T cell clonotyping in hematopoietic cell transplantation. Data came from immunoSEQ multiplex PCR; TCRdb stores just in-frame clones and leaves some out. The sample records approximately 39,000 clones, 90% to 95% being singletons. The material sequenced was peripheral blood mononuclear cells, taken before stem cell transplant. The receptors here all came from a man in his forties or fifties with chronic myeloid leukemia. Some clones in this sample may be carry-over from other donors' samples. CDR3s include the opening cysteine and the closing phenylalanine or tryptophan. D genes are given only for firm matches. Clone size is stated in some rows and not others, as once, few, many or a class when expanded.

>.|.|TRBV9|TRBJ2-1
TGTGCCAGCAGCGAGCGGGTGACCTCCTACAATGAGCAGTTCTTC
CASSERVTSYNEQFF
>TRBD1|.|TRBV9|TRBJ1-1
TGTGCCAGCAGCGTAGCGATACAGGGGGCTGGGAACACTGAAGCTTTCTTT
CASSVAIQGAGNTEAFF
>.|.|TRBV7-9|TRBJ2-5
TGTGCCAGCAGCCCCTTGGAGACAGAAGAGACCCAGTACTTC
CASSPLETEETQYF
>TRBD1|.|TRBV30|TRBJ1-2
TGTGCCTGTAGACAGACAGGGGCCGATGGCTACACCTTC
CACRQTGADGYTF
>.|.|TRBV7-2|TRBJ2-7
TGTGCCAGCAGCCCGGCCCTGGCAGGCCACTACGAGCAGTACTTC
CASSPALAGHYEQYF
>.|.|TRBV9|TRBJ2-3
TGTGCCAGCAGCGAAGCAGATACGCAGTATTTT
CASSEADTQYF
>.|.|TRBV9|TRBJ2-2
TGTGCCAGCAGCCCAAGACAGGACTCCTACACCGGGGAGCTGTTTTTT
CASSPRQDSYTGELFF
>.|.|TRBV4-1|TRBJ1-2
TGCGCCAGCAGCCTAGGACAGCACACAGCTAACTATGGCTACACCTTC
CASSLGQHTANYGYTF
>.|.|TRBV30|TRBJ1-1
TGTGCCTGGAGTGTAACAGGGCCAGAAGCTTTCTTT
CAWSVTGPEAFF
>.|.|TRBV14|TRBJ1-2
TGTGCCAGCAGCCCCATTCAGGGGCGGAGGGGCTACACCTTC
CASSPIQGRRGYTF
>TRBD1|.|TRBV28|TRBJ1-2
TGTGCCAGCAGTCCACCGGGACAGCCGGGGAGACGAGGCTACACCTTC
CASSPPGQPGRRGYTF
>.|.|TRBV28|TRBJ1-2
TGTGCCAGCAGTCCTCCAGGATATGGCTACACCTTC
CASSPPGYGYTF
>.|.|TRBV15|TRBJ1-5
TGTGCCACCAGCAGAGAAACAGATGATCAGCCCCAGCATTTT
CATSRETDDQPQHF
>TRBD1|.|TRBV7-9|TRBJ1-6
TGTGCCAGCAGCACCGGACAGGGCACAACACCCCTCCACTTT
CASSTGQGTTPLHF
>.|once|TRBV25-1|TRBJ2-7
TGTGCCAGCAGTGAATTTGGGCAGCGCGAGCAGTACTTC
CASSEFGQREQYF
>.|once|TRBV9|TRBJ2-5
TGTGCCAGCAGCGTAGATAGGGAGCAGGGGACCCAGTACTTC
CASSVDREQGTQYF
>TRBD2|.|TRBV5-6|TRBJ2-3
TGTGCCAGCAGCAGCCTGACTAGCGGGGGGACAGATACGCAGTATTTT
CASSSLTSGGTDTQYF
>.|.|TRBV5-6|TRBJ1-5
TGTGCCAGCAGCGCTTTCGGCGGGGGCAATCAGCCCCAGCATTTT
CASSAFGGGNQPQHF
>.|.|TRBV5-1|TRBJ1-5
TGCGCCAGCAGCTTGGACCGAGGGAGTCAGCCCCAGCATTTT
CASSLDRGSQPQHF
>.|.|TRBV10-1|TRBJ1-6
TGCGCCAGCAGTGAGTCCCTTTACGAAGGGGATTCACCCCTCCACTTT
CASSESLYEGDSPLHF
>.|.|TRBV28|TRBJ1-5
TGTGCCAGCAGGCGTAACAATCAGCCCCAGCATTTT
CASRRNNQPQHF
>.|.|TRBV2|TRBJ1-3
TGTGCCAGCAGCCGAGGGGAGGAGGGAAACACCATATATTTT
CASSRGEEGNTIYF
>.|.|TRBV29-1|TRBJ1-2
TGCAGCGTTGACGCGCCGAACTCCTATGGCTACACCTTC
CSVDAPNSYGYTF
>TRBD1|.|TRBV11-3|TRBJ2-5
TGTGCCAGCAGCTTAGCGCGACAGGGAACTCAAGAGACCCAGTACTTC
CASSLARQGTQETQYF
>.|.|TRBV9|TRBJ1-6
TGTGCCAGCAGCGTATATGAGAATTCACCCCTCCACTTT
CASSVYENSPLHF
>.|.|TRBV7-2|TRBJ1-1
TGTGCCAGCAGCTTTCGCAGCACTGAAGCTTTCTTT
CASSFRSTEAFF
>.|.|TRBV11-2|TRBJ1-4
TGTGCCAGCAGCTTAGATGGAAGGGAGTGGGAAAAACTGTTTTTT
CASSLDGREWEKLFF